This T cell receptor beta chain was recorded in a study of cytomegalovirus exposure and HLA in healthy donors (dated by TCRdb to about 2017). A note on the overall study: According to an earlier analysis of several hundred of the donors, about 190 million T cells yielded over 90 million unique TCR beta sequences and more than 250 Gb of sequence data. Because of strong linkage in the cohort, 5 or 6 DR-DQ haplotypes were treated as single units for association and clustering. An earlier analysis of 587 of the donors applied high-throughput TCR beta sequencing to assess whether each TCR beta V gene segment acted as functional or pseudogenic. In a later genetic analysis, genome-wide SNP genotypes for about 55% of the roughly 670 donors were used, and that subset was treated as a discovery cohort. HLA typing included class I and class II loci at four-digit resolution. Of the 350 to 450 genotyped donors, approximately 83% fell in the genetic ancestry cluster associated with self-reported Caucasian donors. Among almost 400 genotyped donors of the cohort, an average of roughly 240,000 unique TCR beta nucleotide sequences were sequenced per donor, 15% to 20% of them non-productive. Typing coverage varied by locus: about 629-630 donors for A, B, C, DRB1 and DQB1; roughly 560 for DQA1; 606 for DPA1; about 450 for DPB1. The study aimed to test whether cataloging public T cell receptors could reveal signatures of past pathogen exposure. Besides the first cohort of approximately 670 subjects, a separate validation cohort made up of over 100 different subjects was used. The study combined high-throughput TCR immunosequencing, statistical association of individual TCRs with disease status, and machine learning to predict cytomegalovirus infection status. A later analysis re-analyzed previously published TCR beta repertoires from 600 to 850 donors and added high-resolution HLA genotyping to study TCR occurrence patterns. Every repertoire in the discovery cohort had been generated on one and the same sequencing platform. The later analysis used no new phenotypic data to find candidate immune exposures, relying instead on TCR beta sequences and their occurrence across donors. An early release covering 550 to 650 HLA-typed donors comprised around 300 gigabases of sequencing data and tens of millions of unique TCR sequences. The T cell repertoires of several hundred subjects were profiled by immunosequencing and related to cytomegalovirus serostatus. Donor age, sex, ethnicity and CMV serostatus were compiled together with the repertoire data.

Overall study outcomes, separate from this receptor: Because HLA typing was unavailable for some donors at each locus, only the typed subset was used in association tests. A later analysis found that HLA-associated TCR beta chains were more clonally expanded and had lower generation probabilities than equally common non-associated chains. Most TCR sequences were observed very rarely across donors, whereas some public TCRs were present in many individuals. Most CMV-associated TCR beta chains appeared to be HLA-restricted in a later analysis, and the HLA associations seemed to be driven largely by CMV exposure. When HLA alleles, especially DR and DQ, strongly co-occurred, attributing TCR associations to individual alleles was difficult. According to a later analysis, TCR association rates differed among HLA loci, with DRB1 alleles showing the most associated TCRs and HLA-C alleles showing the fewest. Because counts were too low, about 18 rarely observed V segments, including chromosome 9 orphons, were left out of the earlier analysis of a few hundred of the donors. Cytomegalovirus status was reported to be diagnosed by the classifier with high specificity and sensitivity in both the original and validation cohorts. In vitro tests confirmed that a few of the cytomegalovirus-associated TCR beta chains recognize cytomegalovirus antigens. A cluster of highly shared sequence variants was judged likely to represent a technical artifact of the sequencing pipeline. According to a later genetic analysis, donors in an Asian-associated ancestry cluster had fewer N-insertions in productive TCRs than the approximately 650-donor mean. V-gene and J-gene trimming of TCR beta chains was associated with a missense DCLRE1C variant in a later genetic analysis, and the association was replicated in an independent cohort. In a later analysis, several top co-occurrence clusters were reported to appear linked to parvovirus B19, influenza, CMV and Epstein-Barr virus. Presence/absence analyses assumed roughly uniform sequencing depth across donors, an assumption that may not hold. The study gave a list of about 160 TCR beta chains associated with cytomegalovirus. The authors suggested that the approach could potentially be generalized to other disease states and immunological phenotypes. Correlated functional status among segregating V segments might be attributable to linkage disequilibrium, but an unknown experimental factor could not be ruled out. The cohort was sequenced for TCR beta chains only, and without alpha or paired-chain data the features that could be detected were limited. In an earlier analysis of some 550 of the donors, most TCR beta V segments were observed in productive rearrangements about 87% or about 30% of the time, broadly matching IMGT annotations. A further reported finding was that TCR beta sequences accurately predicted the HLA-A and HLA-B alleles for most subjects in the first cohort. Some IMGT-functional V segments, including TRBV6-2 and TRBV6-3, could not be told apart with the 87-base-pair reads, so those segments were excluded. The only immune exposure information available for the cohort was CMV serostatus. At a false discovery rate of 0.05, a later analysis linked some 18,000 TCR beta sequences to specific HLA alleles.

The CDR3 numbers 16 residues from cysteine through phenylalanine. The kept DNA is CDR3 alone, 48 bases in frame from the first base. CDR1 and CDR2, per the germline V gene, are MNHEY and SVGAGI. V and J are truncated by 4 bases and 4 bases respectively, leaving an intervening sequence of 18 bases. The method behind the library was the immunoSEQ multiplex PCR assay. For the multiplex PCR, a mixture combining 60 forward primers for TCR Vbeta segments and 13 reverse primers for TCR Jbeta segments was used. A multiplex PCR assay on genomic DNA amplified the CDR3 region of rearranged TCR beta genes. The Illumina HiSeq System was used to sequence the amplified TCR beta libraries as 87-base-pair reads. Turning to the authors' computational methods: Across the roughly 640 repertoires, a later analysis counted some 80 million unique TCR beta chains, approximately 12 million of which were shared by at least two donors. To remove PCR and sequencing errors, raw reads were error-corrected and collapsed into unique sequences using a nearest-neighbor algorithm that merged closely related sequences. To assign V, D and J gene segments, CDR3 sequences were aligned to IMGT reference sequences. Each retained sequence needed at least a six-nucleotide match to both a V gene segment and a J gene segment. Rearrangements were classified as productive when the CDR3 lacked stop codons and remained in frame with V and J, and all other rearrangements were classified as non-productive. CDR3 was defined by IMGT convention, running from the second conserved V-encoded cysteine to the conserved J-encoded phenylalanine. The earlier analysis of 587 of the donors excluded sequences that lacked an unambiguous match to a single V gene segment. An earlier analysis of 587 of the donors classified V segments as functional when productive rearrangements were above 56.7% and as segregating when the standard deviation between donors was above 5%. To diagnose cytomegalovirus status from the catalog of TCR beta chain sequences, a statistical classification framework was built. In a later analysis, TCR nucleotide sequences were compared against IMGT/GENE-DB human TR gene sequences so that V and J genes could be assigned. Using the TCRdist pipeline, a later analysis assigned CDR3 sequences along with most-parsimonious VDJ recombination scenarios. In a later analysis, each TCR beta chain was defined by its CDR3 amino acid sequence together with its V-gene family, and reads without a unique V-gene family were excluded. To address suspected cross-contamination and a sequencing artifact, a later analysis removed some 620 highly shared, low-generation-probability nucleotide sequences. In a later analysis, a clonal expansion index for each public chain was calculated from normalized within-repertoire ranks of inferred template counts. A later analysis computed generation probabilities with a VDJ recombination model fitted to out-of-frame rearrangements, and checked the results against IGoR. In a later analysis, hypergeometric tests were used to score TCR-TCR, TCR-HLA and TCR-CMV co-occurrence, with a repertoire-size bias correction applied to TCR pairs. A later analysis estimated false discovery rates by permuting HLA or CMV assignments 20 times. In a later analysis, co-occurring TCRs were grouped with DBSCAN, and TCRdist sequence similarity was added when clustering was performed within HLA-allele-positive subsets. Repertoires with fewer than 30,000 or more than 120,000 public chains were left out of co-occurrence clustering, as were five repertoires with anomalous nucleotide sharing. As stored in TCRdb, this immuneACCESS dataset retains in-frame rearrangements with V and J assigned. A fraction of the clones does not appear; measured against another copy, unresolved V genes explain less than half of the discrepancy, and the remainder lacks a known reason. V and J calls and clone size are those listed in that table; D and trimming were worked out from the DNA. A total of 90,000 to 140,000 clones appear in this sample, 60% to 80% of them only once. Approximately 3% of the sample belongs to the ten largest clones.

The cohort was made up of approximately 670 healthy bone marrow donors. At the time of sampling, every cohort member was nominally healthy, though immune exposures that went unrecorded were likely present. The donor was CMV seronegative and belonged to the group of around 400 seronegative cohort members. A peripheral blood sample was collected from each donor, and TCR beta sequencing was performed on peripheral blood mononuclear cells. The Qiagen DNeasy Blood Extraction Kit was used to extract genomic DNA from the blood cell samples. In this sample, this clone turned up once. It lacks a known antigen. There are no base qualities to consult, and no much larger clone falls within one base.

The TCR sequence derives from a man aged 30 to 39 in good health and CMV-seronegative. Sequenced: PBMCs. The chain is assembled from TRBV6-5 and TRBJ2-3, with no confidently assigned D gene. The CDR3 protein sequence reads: CASSWAPQPVADTQYF. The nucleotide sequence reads TGTGCCAGCAGTTGGGCCCCTCAACCGGTTGCAGATACGCAGTATTTT.